This T cell receptor (beta chain) was documented in a study of OX40 agonist ivuxolimab in advanced cancers. Context from the whole study: Ivuxolimab was a fully human IgG2 agonistic monoclonal antibody targeting the costimulatory receptor OX40 (CD134). Intravenous ivuxolimab was administered to patients every 2 weeks at six dose levels: 0.01, 0.1, 0.3, 1.5, 3 and 10 mg/kg. Of the approximately 50 patients in dose escalation, some 19 had hepatocellular carcinoma, some 15 had melanoma, 9 had renal cell carcinoma and 9 had head and neck cancer. The dose-escalation cohort was about 83% male with a mean age of roughly 62 years, ranging from roughly 20 to 80. Patients were allowed to have had prior anti-PD-1, anti-PD-L1 or anti-CTLA-4 therapy, and roughly 40% of the dose-escalation patients had been treated with checkpoint inhibitors. Partial responses occurred in three dose-escalation patients, of whom one had hepatocellular carcinoma and two had cutaneous melanoma. Peripheral TCRbeta sequencing was intended to test whether TCR sequence diversity was altered and clonal T-cell expansion was caused by ivuxolimab. The paper reports the monotherapy dose-escalation portion (N of about 56 patients) of the phase I ivuxolimab trial. Overall study results and their limits: Which antigens the clonally expanded peripheral T cells were specific for was not determined. After ivuxolimab, CD8+ T cells had more expanded clones than CD4+ T cells on average. Partial responders in the 0.1-3.0 mg/kg groups had among the lowest normalized peripheral clonal expansion, especially among CD8+ T cells. Clonal expansion of both CD4+ and CD8+ blood T cells was observed from baseline to week 6 at doses 0.1 to 3.0 mg/kg. Low levels of normalized T-cell clonal expansion were also seen in some patients who did not respond.

Comments on this clone: Its antigen has not been determined. Within one base of it there is no much larger clone, and no base qualities were kept.

For sequencing of the TCRbeta CDR3 region, genomic DNA was extracted from the sorted cells. The immunoSEQ Assay was used for sequencing of TCRbeta CDR3 regions. TCRdb holds this immuneACCESS table with in-frame rearrangements only. Some clones are missing; in checked studies, unresolved V genes explain under half, and the rest has no known cause. The sample contains about 46,000 clones, around nine tenths of them found a single time. The ten largest clones represent about 3.7% of the sample. The CDR3 contains 16 residues, cysteine and phenylalanine counted. The kept DNA is CDR3 alone, 48 bases in frame from the first base. V loses 0 bases at its end and J loses 2 bases; junction bases beyond the gene matches: 4. CDR1 and CDR2 were assigned from the germline V gene (reference sequence) as SGHNT and YYREEE. Patients with a history of autoimmune disease or receiving systemic immunosuppression were excluded from the trial. Peripheral blood for TCR sequencing was collected from all dose cohorts at baseline, on cycle 4 day 1, and on cycle 7 day 1. Samples came from an open-label, multicenter, first-in-human phase I dose-escalation trial of ivuxolimab. Adults with locally advanced or metastatic melanoma, renal cell, hepatocellular, or head and neck squamous cell carcinoma were enrolled in the trial. Before TCR sequencing, CD4+ T cells and CD8+ T cells from peripheral blood were sorted into separate populations.

This sequence was found in an adult with an advanced solid tumor such as melanoma, head and neck, liver or kidney cancer. This specimen consisted of CD4+ or CD8+ T cells sorted from blood, obtained in a trial of the OX40 agonist ivuxolimab. The rearranged segments are TRBV5-4 and TRBJ2-3; TRBD2 agrees with 9 junctional bases. The nucleotide sequence reads as follows: TGTGCCAGCAGCTTGGGTAGCGGGAGTGTCACAGATACGCAGTATTTT. It translates as CASSLGSGSVTDTQYF.